This record concerns one T cell receptor beta chain sequence. The antigen remains undetermined. Researchers ran the PCR with 60 Vbeta and 13 Jbeta primers. Here immunoSEQ multiplex PCR was the method, and the copy in TCRdb shows in-frame clones only, minus some. This sample yields some 190,000 clones, of which roughly 77% are seen a single time; around 3.7% belongs to the top ten. The CDR3 has 14 amino acids. From germline, CDR1 is SGHKS and CDR2 YYEKEE (reference sequence). The V segment lost 4 bases and the J segment 6 bases; nucleotides outside the gene matches: 6. The record originates from a study of cytomegalovirus exposure and HLA in healthy donors. Whole-study context: An early data release held approximately 80 million unique TCRs from HLA-typed donors. Findings and limits, study-wide: The study labeled under 200 TCR beta chains cytomegalovirus-associated. Usually a TCR sequence was rare, but some public TCRs were found in many donors.

This TCR derives from a man in his forties or fifties in good health and CMV-seropositive. The sequenced material came from PBMCs. The chain is built from TRBV5-5 and TRBJ1-2, with 10 bases aligning to TRBD1. The CDR3 DNA reads TGTGCCAGCAGCCTGGCGGGACAGGGGAATGGCTACACCTTC. Its protein product is CASSLAGQGNGYTF.